The T cell receptor beta chain under discussion was sequenced for a study of Graves' ophthalmopathy and Graves' hyperthyroidism. Study-wide results and limits: Blood also carried most expanded thyroid clonotypes exceeding 0.001 frequency. A classifier, a 13-signature model, separated ophthalmopathy from stable hyperthyroidism with 85% to 90% sensitivity and approximately 80% specificity.

This clonotype was seen ten or more times. Its target is not known. RNA transcripts served as template for amplifying TCR beta CDR3 sequences. RT-PCR with HTBI primers came first, then second-round multiplex PCR. A single record per CDR3 protein comes from TCRdb applying MiXCR to the multiplex PCR reads. The table has about 600,000 distinct CDR3 sequences, approximately 35% seen once; the top ten hold about 4.2%. Ineligible for inclusion were patients with other autoimmune diseases, uncontrolled infections, pregnancy or lactation. This CDR3 is 13 amino acids long. The V end was cut by 1 base, the J end by 3 bases, with 8 bases between. Germline CDR1 is SGHRS and CDR2 is YFSETQ.

This TCR derives from an adult man with Graves' hyperthyroidism. The sample was peripheral blood or thyroid tissue (not recorded which). V and J are TRBV5-1 and TRBJ2-7, with D possibly matching TRBD2 (5 bases). CDR3 protein: CASSLTSYYEQYF. CDR3 nucleotide sequence: TGCGCCAGCAGCTTGACTAGTTACTACGAGCAGTACTTC.